The 27 T cell receptor beta chains listed next were all sequenced from one sample in a study of CD8+CD57+ T cells in acquired aplastic anemia. For sequencing, patients were chosen who had shown expansion of CD8+CD57+ cells by flow cytometry. Profiling of TCR beta VDJ combinations and CDR3 sequences used genomic DNA as template. A single record per CDR3 protein comes from TCRdb applying MiXCR to the reads. The repertoire has approximately 120,000 distinct CDR3 sequences, roughly 40% of them found once; the top ten carry 2.6%. Sequencing was done on a sample of sorted CD4+, CD8+, or CD8+CD57+ T cells (not recorded which) from PBMCs. These TCRs come from a human donor with aplastic anemia.

A note on this clonotype: A much larger clone sits a single nucleotide away, making a read error possible. CDR3 sequence: CASKRTSNDADTQYF. As DNA, the CDR3 is TGTGCCAGCAAGAGGACTAGCAATGACGCAGATACGCAGTATTTT. The chain has TRBV11-2 and TRBJ2-3; TRBD2 matches 8 bases. The germline gives CDR1 SGHAT, CDR2 FQNNGV. The trim removed 7 bases at V and 4 bases at J, leaving 10 bases unmatched. The CDR3 consists of 15 residues.

On this clonotype: One base away lies a much larger clone, so this may be a sequencing read error. Since no conserved phenylalanine or tryptophan closes the CDR3, a read error is the likely cause. This chain uses TRBV20-1 with TRBJ1-1; 9 bases map to TRBD1. V was clipped by 1 base and J by 6 bases; unmatched bases: 12. The CDR3 runs 16 residues. The germline gives CDR1 DFQATT, CDR2 SNEGSKA (reference sequence). The CDR3 DNA follows: TGCAGTGCTAGAGCCCCCGGGACAGGGAGAGAAGCTGAAGCTTTCTCT. As protein: CSARAPGTGREAEAFS.

In its sample, this clonotype was seen many times. This CDR3 reads CASSNLGGDQPQHF. The CDR3 region has the DNA TGTGCCAGCAGTAACCTGGGGGGGGATCAGCCCCAGCATTTT. The rearrangement links TRBV25-1 to TRBJ1-5; weak D call: TRBD1 (5 bases). Trimming cost V 5 bases and J 5 bases, with 13 bases left between them. Germline-derived CDR1 and CDR2 are MGHDK and SYGVNS. This CDR3 is 14 amino acids long.

This clonotype was seen many times. The chain links TRBV9 to TRBJ1-3; D is ambiguous. Per the germline V gene, CDR1 is SGDLS and CDR2 is YYNGEE. V was clipped by 5 bases and J by 0 bases, with 6 bases between them. The CDR3 runs 13 residues. CDR3 DNA sequence: TGTGCCAGCAGGAGGGACTCTGGAAACACCATATATTTT. This encodes CASRRDSGNTIYF. Full variable domain (outside the CDR3, taken from reference TRBV9 and TRBJ1-3): DSGVTQTPKHLITATGQRVTLRCSPRSGDLSVYWYQQSLDQGLQFLIQYYNGEERAKGNILERFSAQQFPDLHSELNLSSLELGDSALYFCASRRDSGNTIYFGEGSWLTVV.

V usage is TRBV29-1 and J usage is TRBJ2-5; 11 bases line up with TRBD2. CDR1 is SQVTM and CDR2 is ANQGSEA in the germline V gene. The J segment lost 5 bases and the V segment lost 6 bases, leaving 2 bases of the junction unmatched. The CDR3 is 12 residues long. CDR3 sequence reads: CSVRTSGETQYF. CDR3 bases: TGCAGCGTACGGACTAGCGGGGAGACCCAGTACTTC.

The CDR3 DNA reads TGTGCCACCAGCAGGGGACAGGGAGTAGATACGCAGTATTTT. Translated: CATSRGQGVDTQYF. The chain couples TRBV15 to TRBJ2-3; TRBD1 aligns across 9 bases. J was trimmed by 5 bases and V by 3 bases; bases with no gene match: 3. This CDR3 contains 14 residues. Germline V gene data show CDR1 as LNHNV and CDR2 as YYDKDF (reference sequence).

The V call is TRBV19, the J call TRBJ2-6; D is uncertain. The CDR3 covers 18 residues. V was cut by 7 bases and J by 0 bases, with 19 bases left in between. Germline CDR1 LNHDA, CDR2 SQIVND (reference sequence). The CDR3 spells CASNAWGKSFSGANVLTF. The CDR3 region has the DNA TGTGCCAGTAATGCGTGGGGTAAGAGTTTCTCTGGGGCCAACGTCCTGACTTTC.

A few counts support this clonotype. The rearrangement joins TRBV6-2 or TRBV6-3 to TRBJ2-2; 7 bases are shared with TRBD2. The CDR3 consists of 15 residues. The germline V gene has CDR1 MNHEY and CDR2 SVGEGT. The V and J ends lost 5 bases and 5 bases, in that order; junction bases with no gene match: 8. The CDR3 spells CASSRRLAGTGELFF. The CDR3, as DNA: TGTGCCAGCAGTAGACGACTAGCAGGGACCGGGGAGCTGTTTTTT.

Many counts were recorded for this clonotype. The rearrangement joins TRBV7-9 to TRBJ2-7; D possibly corresponds to TRBD2 (6 bases). The CDR3 totals 14 residues. Trimming shortened V by 4 bases and J by 2 bases, and 12 bases separated the two germline ends. In germline, CDR1 is SEHNR, CDR2 FQNEAQ (reference sequence). The CDR3: CASSSRLDPYEQYF. DNA for the CDR3: TGTGCCAGCAGCTCGCGACTAGACCCCTACGAGCAGTACTTC.

There are many counts of this clonotype. The chain joins TRBV10-3 to TRBJ1-1; D might be TRBD1 (6 bases). The CDR3 runs 14 residues. Trimming pared 10 bases from V and 1 base from J, leaving 16 bases between. From germline, CDR1 is ENHRY and CDR2 SYGVKD. This CDR3 is CATLGQGQNTEAFF. DNA for the CDR3: TGTGCCACCTTGGGGCAGGGACAGAACACTGAAGCTTTCTTT.

This clonotype was counted many times. The chain carries TRBV14 and TRBJ2-3; D is uncertain. V lost 0 bases and J lost 5, with 9 bases in between. The CDR3 spans 14 residues. Germline V gives CDR1 SGHDN, CDR2 FVKESK. CDR3 amino acids: CASSQERLGDTQYF. Written as DNA, the CDR3 is TGTGCCAGCAGCCAAGAAAGGCTAGGAGATACGCAGTATTTT.

J is TRBJ1-4 and V is TRBV6-1; TRBD1 is a possible D gene (5 bases). The CDR3 consists of 13 residues. In germline, CDR1 is MNHNS, CDR2 SASEGT. Trimming cost V 6 bases and J 5 bases, with 10 bases left between them. Here the CDR3 DNA reads TGTGCCAGCAGCAGAAACAGGAATGAAAAACTGTTTTTT. Protein: CASSRNRNEKLFF.

This clonotype was observed a few times. A much larger clone lies a single base off, so this may be a read error. V gene TRBV20-1 combines with J gene TRBJ1-1, with unresolved D. CDR3 length: 13 residues. The germline V gene has CDR1 DFQATT and CDR2 SNEGSKA (reference sequence). Trimming took off 2 bases at V and 4 bases at J, with 11 bases between the two ends. The CDR3 is CSARQDLSTEAFF. CDR3 in DNA: TGCAGTGCTAGACAGGACCTGAGCACTGAAGCTTTCTTT.

In the case of this clonotype: A much bigger clone sits one base away, suggesting this may be a read error. The genes are TRBV6-2 or TRBV6-3 and TRBJ2-7; the match to TRBD2 covers 9 bases. CDR3 length: 15 amino acids. V lost 2 bases to trimming and J lost 6 bases; unmatched junction nucleotides: 8. CDR1 MNHEY and CDR2 SVGEGT come from the germline V gene. In nucleotides, the CDR3 is TGTGCCAGCAGTTACGCTGCGGGGGGGACTTTCGAGCAGTACTTC. It translates to CASSYAAGGTFEQYF.

This chain connects TRBV7-2 to TRBJ1-2, with 7 bases aligning to TRBD1. The CDR3 has 16 amino acids. V shed 0 bases and J 1 base; nucleotides not matched to a gene: 5. From germline, CDR1 is SGHTA and CDR2 FQGNSA. CDR3: CASSLAPGQSNYGYTF. DNA for the CDR3: TGTGCCAGCAGCTTAGCCCCGGGACAGAGTAACTATGGCTACACCTTC.

The chain combines TRBV25-1 with TRBJ2-7; 9 bases fit TRBD2. The CDR3 is 13 residues long. Germline loops: CDR1 MGHDK, CDR2 SYGVNS. The DNA for the CDR3 is TGTGCTACCCCAGCGGGGGGAAGGTACGAGCAGTACGTC. Protein sequence: CATPAGGRYEQYV.

This clonotype was seen repeatedly, ten times or more. The gene calls are TRBV5-1 and TRBJ1-1; TRBD1 aligns across 9 bases. Germline V gene data show CDR1 as SGHRS and CDR2 as YFSETQ. CDR3 length: 16 residues. J lost 4 bases, V lost 2 bases, and 9 bases had no gene match. The CDR3: CASSLRPGTGPTEAFF. DNA of the CDR3: TGCGCCAGCAGCTTACGCCCCGGGACAGGGCCCACTGAAGCTTTCTTT.

In regard to this clonotype: Given a much more abundant clone one base away, this may be a read error. The conserved final phenylalanine or tryptophan is absent from the CDR3, which likely points to a read error. This chain connects TRBV5-1 to TRBJ1-1, with 7 bases identical to TRBD1. Germline CDR1 reads SGHRS; CDR2 reads YFSETQ. Trimming at V came to 4 bases and at J to 6 bases, leaving 9 bases not matched to a gene. There are 14 residues in the CDR3. As DNA, the CDR3 is TGCGCCAGCAGCAACGACAGGGTTCGGGCTGAAGCTTTCCTT. Its translation is CASSNDRVRAEAFL.

This clonotype appeared a single time. The CDR3 DNA reads as TGTGCCAGCACAACCGGGGGGCTCGGGTCAGGGACTAATGAAAAACTGTTTTTT. This encodes CASTTGGLGSGTNEKLFF. The rearrangement links TRBV7-8 to TRBJ1-4, with D possibly matching TRBD1 (6 bases). Germline values: CDR1 SGHVS, CDR2 FQNEAQ. Between the trimmed V and J ends, which lost 7 bases and 2 bases, there was a span of 23 bases. The CDR3 runs to 18 residues.

V gene TRBV9 combines with J gene TRBJ1-4; TRBD1 aligns across 11 bases. The CDR3 consists of 18 residues. Looked up from germline, CDR1 is SGDLS and CDR2 is YYNGEE. J gave up 7 bases and V 3 bases, and 14 bases lay outside the gene matches. As DNA, the CDR3 is TGTGCCAGCAGCGCGCGGACAGGGGGCCCTTTTTCTGGTGAAAAACTGTTTTTT. Its protein product is CASSARTGGPFSGEKLFF.

This chain joins TRBV20-1 and TRBJ1-4; no definite D call. Trimming cost V 6 bases and J 4 bases, with 6 bases left between them. This CDR3 is 11 amino acids long. CDR1 DFQATT and CDR2 SNEGSKA come from the germline V gene (reference sequence). The chain's CDR3 is CSASRNEKLFF. Here the CDR3 DNA reads TGCAGTGCAAGCCGTAATGAAAAACTGTTTTTT.

As concerns this clonotype: With a much larger clone just one base away, this may be a read error. The rearrangement joins TRBV7-2 to TRBJ2-7; a weak D match, TRBD2 (5 bases). The CDR3 extends over 11 amino acids. Trimming took off 4 bases at V and 8 bases at J, with 9 bases between the two ends. Looked up from germline, CDR1 is SGHTA and CDR2 is FQGNSA. The CDR3 loop is CASSYRGQQYF. The CDR3 nucleotides read TGTGCCAGCAGCTACCGAGGGCAGCAGTACTTC.

This clonotype was seen many times. An end of the junction does not agree with germline; a read error may underlie this. The chain is built from TRBV2 and TRBJ2-1; 10 nucleotides agree with TRBD2. The CDR3 loop spans 14 amino acids. Germline CDR1 is SNHLY and CDR2 is FYNNEI. The CDR3 reads CASREAGGLNEQFF. As DNA, the CDR3 is TGTGCCAGCAGGGAAGCGGGGGGGCTGAATGAGCAGTTCTTC.

This clonotype was seen repeatedly, ten times or more. The CDR3 DNA is TGTGCCAGCAGCCCAAATGTGGGGGCAGCCTATGGCTACACCTTC. Its translation: CASSPNVGAAYGYTF. The genes are TRBV25-1 and TRBJ1-2; TRBD1 is a possible D gene (6 bases). This CDR3 has 15 amino acids. The V gene lost 6 bases and the J gene lost 4 bases, with 18 bases spanning the gap. Germline V gene sequence: CDR1 MGHDK, CDR2 SYGVNS.

This clonotype was detected ten times or more. This chain connects TRBV5-1 to TRBJ2-1; 7 bases line up with TRBD2. The germline V gene has CDR1 SGHRS and CDR2 YFSETQ. Trimming took 4 bases from V and 12 from J; bases not matched to a gene: 10. This CDR3 spans 13 amino acids. The CDR3 DNA is TGCGCCAGCAGCCTGGAGACTAGCTTCGGGCAGTTCTTC. Its translation is CASSLETSFGQFF.

The V gene is TRBV10-3, the J gene TRBJ2-3; D is uncertain. The CDR3 consists of 11 residues. Trimming stripped 2 bases from V and 5 bases from J, with 2 bases between. CDR1 is ENHRY, CDR2 SYGVKD, per germline. CDR3 region: CAISEIDTQYF. Written as DNA, the CDR3 is TGTGCCATCAGTGAGATAGATACGCAGTATTTT.

This clonotype was found many times. The chain uses TRBV9 and TRBJ1-2, with TRBD1 as a possible D gene (5 bases). V lost 5 bases to trimming and J lost 7 bases, with 15 bases between them. This CDR3 has 13 amino acids. The V gene's germline CDR1 is SGDLS and CDR2 YYNGEE. The CDR3 sequence is CASSQRGVGGYTF. The DNA of the CDR3 is TGTGCCAGCAGTCAACGGGGGGTCGGTGGCTACACCTTC. The whole variable domain, filled in from reference TRBV9 and TRBJ1-2, reads DSGVTQTPKHLITATGQRVTLRCSPRSGDLSVYWYQQSLDQGLQFLIQYYNGEERAKGNILERFSAQQFPDLHSELNLSSLELGDSALYFCASSQRGVGGYTFGSGTRLTVV.